This TCR beta chain came from a study of cytomegalovirus exposure and HLA in healthy donors. Per germline, CDR1 SGHNT and CDR2 YENEEA. This CDR3 has 14 amino acids. Trimming shortened V by 8 bases and J by 0 bases, and 11 bases separated the two germline ends. Nominally healthy donors provided the samples, though records likely missed some immune exposures. This clone occurred once. What it binds is unknown. PCR was performed using 60 Vbeta and 13 Jbeta primers. TCRdb's copy holds only in-frame clones and misses some; the assay was immunoSEQ multiplex PCR. Counted here are around 130,000 clones, 65% to 75% occurring once; the ten biggest clones make up less than 7%. Points from the study as a whole: Reportedly, TCR beta sequences accurately predicted HLA-A and HLA-B alleles in most subjects.

Sequencing was performed on PBMCs. The receptor comes from a woman in her fifties or sixties in good health and CMV-seropositive. The chain uses TRBV11-3 and TRBJ1-3; D not certain. DNA of the CDR3: TGTGCCAGCGCCGGGGTCCGCTCTGGAAACACCATATATTTT. Amino acids: CASAGVRSGNTIYF. The full variable domain, rest sourced from reference TRBV11-3 and TRBJ1-3, is EAGVVQSPRYKIIEKKQPVAFWCNPISGHNTLYWYLQNLGQGPELLIRYENEEAVDDSQLPKDRFSAERLKGVDSTLKIQPAELGDSAVYLCASAGVRSGNTIYFGEGSWLTVV.